Each of the 25 T cell receptor beta chains below was sequenced from the same sample in a study of cytomegalovirus exposure and HLA in healthy donors (dated by TCRdb to about 2017). Library generation was performed with the immunoSEQ multiplex PCR assay. The multiplex PCR relied on a mix of 60 forward primers for TCR Vbeta segments and 13 reverse primers for TCR Jbeta segments. TCRdb retrieved this table from immuneACCESS and kept in-frame rearrangements only. Not all clones are present; in checked studies, unresolved V genes account for under half, and no reason is known for the remainder. The sample table records approximately 150,000 clones; 70% to 80% of these occur just once. The top ten constitute about 1% of the sample. Material for sequencing was PBMCs. These receptors all come from a woman aged 40 to 50 in good health and CMV-seronegative.

This clone was detected only once. CDR3 sequence reads: CASGGGPDTQYF. In nucleotides, the CDR3 is TGTGCCAGTGGGGGGGGGCCAGATACGCAGTATTTT. The V and J genes are TRBV7-9 and TRBJ2-3; a weak D match, TRBD2 (7 bases). The CDR3 is 12 residues long. Per the germline V gene, CDR1 is SEHNR and CDR2 is FQNEAQ (reference sequence). Deletions cut 9 bases from V and 4 bases from J, with 11 bases between.

The table lists this clone with a few counts. This sequence joins TRBV6-1 and TRBJ2-2, with a tentative D call TRBD1 (7 bases). Trimming removed 10 bases from V and 5 bases from J, with 20 bases in between. The CDR3 loop spans 15 amino acids. CDR1 is MNHNS and CDR2 is SASEGT in the germline V gene. The CDR3 DNA follows: TGTGCCACCCTCGCCAGACAGGGAGGAACCGGGGAGCTGTTTTTT. It is translated as CATLARQGGTGELFF.

This clone appeared a single time. The rearrangement uses TRBV5-8 and TRBJ2-7, with no clear D. The CDR3 loop spans 15 amino acids. Trimming shortened V by 6 bases and J by 0 bases, and 16 bases separated the two germline ends. Germline loops: CDR1 SGHTS, CDR2 YDEGEE. The CDR3 coding sequence is TGTGCCAGCACCCTCGCGGTAAAAAGCTCCTACGAGCAGTACTTC. Its translation is CASTLAVKSSYEQYF.

This sequence joins TRBV27 and TRBJ2-5; 7 bases are shared with TRBD2. The germline gives CDR1 MNHEY, CDR2 SMNVEV (reference sequence). The CDR3 totals 16 residues. With 6 bases clipped from V and 1 base from J, the junction kept 11 bases outside the gene matches. CDR3 sequence: CASRLREAGLQETQYF. DNA of the CDR3: TGTGCCAGCAGGCTAAGGGAAGCGGGACTCCAAGAGACCCAGTACTTC.

This chain links TRBV5-6 with TRBJ1-2; 7 bases map to TRBD1. V trimming: 4 bases; J trimming: 5 bases; junction bases outside the gene matches: 11. This CDR3 spans 15 amino acids. Germline CDR1 is SGHDT and CDR2 is YYEEEE. Here the CDR3 reads CASSGADRDRYGYTF. As DNA, the CDR3 is TGTGCCAGCAGCGGGGCAGACAGGGATCGATATGGCTACACCTTC. Full variable domain (rest looked up from reference TRBV5-6 and TRBJ1-2): DAGVTQSPTHLIKTRGQQVTLRCSPKSGHDTVSWYQQALGQGPQFIFQYYEEEERQRGNFPDRFSGHQFPNYSSELNVNALLLGDSALYLCASSGADRDRYGYTFGSGTRLTVV.

The V gene is TRBV25-1, the J gene TRBJ1-4; D uncertain. There are 15 residues in the CDR3. The V end lost 2 bases, the J end lost 6 bases, and 13 bases lay between the germline ends. Germline CDR1 MGHDK, CDR2 SYGVNS. The CDR3 sequence is CASSEGVRLDEKLFF. CDR3 bases: TGTGCCAGCAGTGAAGGTGTGAGGCTAGATGAAAAACTGTTTTTT.

V is TRBV4-1 and J is TRBJ2-1; 7 nucleotides line up with TRBD2. Losses at the gene ends were 0 bases for V and 7 bases for J; bases not matched to a gene: 9. CDR3 size: 16 residues. CDR1 and CDR2 (germline): MGHRA, YSYEKL. The CDR3 coding sequence is TGCGCCAGCAGCCAAGATGGGAGACTAGCTGTTAATGAGCAGTTCTTC. This codes for CASSQDGRLAVNEQFF.

In DNA form, the CDR3 reads TGTGCCAGCAGCCAAGAGTTAGCTTCGGGGGGAGAGCAGTTCTTC. Its translation: CASSQELASGGEQFF. The genes are TRBV4-2 and TRBJ2-1, with 7 bases identical to TRBD2. The CDR3 is 15 amino acids. V was pared by 0 bases and J by 10 bases, with 9 bases of the junction left unmatched. Per the germline V gene, CDR1 is LGHNA and CDR2 is YNFKEQ.

This clone was recorded only once. The chain combines TRBV28 with TRBJ1-1; 8 bases map to TRBD1. CDR1 is MDHEN and CDR2 is SYDVKM in the germline V gene. The V and J ends lost 2 bases and 1 base, in that order; junction bases with no gene match: 0. The CDR3 consists of 14 residues. The CDR3 DNA reads TGTGCCAGCAGTTTAGGGACAGGGAACACTGAAGCTTTCTTT. This translates into CASSLGTGNTEAFF.

J is TRBJ1-4 and V is TRBV7-6; D gene uncertain. CDR1 SGHVS and CDR2 FNYEAQ come from the germline V gene. Trimming pared 0 bases from V and 5 bases from J, leaving 10 bases between. The CDR3 totals 15 residues. Here the CDR3 reads CASSLAGSPNEKLFF. The CDR3 region has the DNA TGTGCCAGCAGCTTAGCGGGCAGCCCAAATGAAAAACTGTTTTTT. The complete variable domain, with remaining parts taken from reference TRBV7-6 and TRBJ1-4, reads GAGVSQSPRYKVTKRGQDVALRCDPISGHVSLYWYRQALGQGPEFLTYFNYEAQQDKSGLPNDRFSAERPEGSISTLTIQRTEQRDSAMYRCASSLAGSPNEKLFFGSGTQLSVL.

This clone came up a few times. The chain recombines TRBV7-9 with TRBJ2-3, with 9 bases fitting TRBD2. Germline values: CDR1 SEHNR, CDR2 FQNEAQ (reference sequence). The trim removed 2 bases at V and 6 bases at J, leaving 0 bases unmatched. This CDR3 is 13 amino acids long. CDR3 region: CASSLSGRDTQYF. The CDR3, as DNA: TGTGCCAGCAGCTTAAGCGGGAGGGATACGCAGTATTTT.

This chain joins TRBV15 and TRBJ2-1; the match to TRBD2 covers 8 bases. CDR3 length: 14 residues. The germline CDR1 and CDR2 sequences are LNHNV and YYDKDF (reference sequence). V shed 7 bases and J 0 bases; nucleotides not matched to a gene: 2. In nucleotides, the CDR3 is TGTGCCACCAAAGCGGGAGACTCCTACAATGAGCAGTTCTTC. Amino acids: CATKAGDSYNEQFF.

The chain employs TRBV6-1 and TRBJ2-3, with D possibly TRBD1 on 5 matching bases. In germline, CDR1 is MNHNS, CDR2 SASEGT. The CDR3 is 13 amino acids. Trimming shortened V by 4 bases and J by 5 bases, and 10 bases separated the two germline ends. The CDR3 region is CASSGQLVDTQYF. The CDR3 coding sequence is TGTGCCAGCAGTGGACAGTTGGTAGATACGCAGTATTTT.

The V call is TRBV19, the J call TRBJ2-2, with D perhaps matching TRBD1 (6 bases). Trimming removed 8 bases at V and 6 bases at J, with 16 bases between. This CDR3 has 14 amino acids. CDR1 is LNHDA and CDR2 is SQIVND in the germline V gene (reference sequence). As DNA, the CDR3 is TGTGCCAGTGGGATTTTCGAGGGGGCCGGGGAGCTGTTTTTT. This sequence encodes CASGIFEGAGELFF.

The chain recombines TRBV28 with TRBJ2-2; 9 bases align to TRBD2. J gave up 5 bases and V 5 bases, and 12 bases lay outside the gene matches. Germline V gene lookup returns CDR1 MDHEN and CDR2 SYDVKM. The CDR3 spans 17 residues. The CDR3 bases are TGTGCCAGCAGTAAGGGGCTAGCGGGGAGTCGGACCGGGGAGCTGTTTTTT. This encodes CASSKGLAGSRTGELFF.

This chain connects TRBV28 to TRBJ1-2; 7 positions match TRBD1. CDR1 and CDR2 from the germline V gene are MDHEN and SYDVKM. The V gene end was trimmed by 3 bases and the J gene end by 4 bases; junction bases not matched to a gene: 20. The CDR3 runs 19 residues. The CDR3 DNA sequence: TGTGCCAGCAGTTTCAGTGGTGGACGGGGACAGCCGTCTGGCTATGGCTACACCTTC. Protein: CASSFSGGRGQPSGYGYTF.

The gene calls are TRBV29-1 and TRBJ2-1; the match to TRBD2 covers 9 bases. The CDR3 consists of 14 residues. J lost 2 bases, V lost 5 bases, and 4 bases had no gene match. Germline V gene data show CDR1 as SQVTM and CDR2 as ANQGSEA. The CDR3 spells CSVPSGDTYNEQFF. The CDR3 DNA follows: TGCAGCGTTCCTAGCGGGGATACCTACAATGAGCAGTTCTTC.

This clone turned up a few times. The V call is TRBV2, the J call TRBJ1-1; 8 nucleotides align to TRBD1. This CDR3 contains 15 residues. Per germline, CDR1 SNHLY and CDR2 FYNNEI. V shed 9 bases, J shed 3 bases, and the junction held 12 bases outside the gene matches. The CDR3 bases are TGTGCCAGTTGGCGCTCGGACAGGGAGGACACTGAAGCTTTCTTT. Protein: CASWRSDREDTEAFF.

This chain joins TRBV19 and TRBJ1-2; TRBD1 might be the D (5 bases). Germline loops: CDR1 LNHDA, CDR2 SQIVND (reference sequence). The V end lost 6 bases, the J end lost 7 bases, and 18 bases lay between the germline ends. This CDR3 is built from 14 residues. CDR3 loop: CASSTTGVELGYTF. The CDR3, as DNA: TGTGCCAGTAGCACGACGGGGGTAGAACTTGGCTACACCTTC.

Only a few counts were recorded for this clone. The chain carries TRBV7-3 and TRBJ2-4, with a weak D call TRBD2 (5 bases). The germline CDR1 and CDR2 sequences are SGHTA and FQGTGA. The CDR3 is 16 amino acids. Trimming stripped 1 base from V and 5 bases from J, with 15 bases between. CDR3 region: CASSLSVSPGENIQYF. CDR3 in DNA: TGTGCCAGCAGCTTAAGTGTGTCTCCCGGGGAAAACATTCAGTACTTC.

The chain joins TRBV9 to TRBJ1-2, with a possible D match to TRBD1 (5 bases). V dropped 4 bases and J dropped 4 bases, with 14 bases sitting between them. Germline lookup yields CDR1 SGDLS and CDR2 YYNGEE. CDR3 length equals 14 residues. DNA for the CDR3: TGTGCCAGCAGCCCTCACGACAGAACCTATGGCTACACCTTC. As protein: CASSPHDRTYGYTF.

The chain employs TRBV6-6 and TRBJ1-5; TRBD1 is a possible D gene (5 bases). Germline V gene data show CDR1 as MNHNY and CDR2 as SVGAGI (reference sequence). This CDR3 region has 14 residues. With 9 bases removed from V and 5 bases from J, the gap between germline ends came to 17 bases. The CDR3 DNA reads TGTGCCAGTGCGGAGGGGACCACCTATCAGCCCCAGCATTTT. Its translation: CASAEGTTYQPQHF.

This clone was seen only once. The junction shows a germline mismatch at one end, possibly a read error. The chain joins TRBV4-1 to TRBJ1-1; D is unresolved. Germline CDR1 is MGHRA and CDR2 is YSYEKL. CDR3 length equals 15 residues. The CDR3 spells CASTQPKGGNTEAFF. The CDR3, as DNA: TGCGCCAGCACCCAACCCAAAGGAGGGAACACTGAAGCTTTCTTT.

This clone came up a few times. The chain links TRBV6-1 to TRBJ2-6; no reliable D call. Germline assignment: CDR1 MNHNS and CDR2 SASEGT. V was clipped by 7 bases and J by 0 bases, with 10 bases between them. The CDR3 has 15 amino acids. The DNA of the CDR3 is TGTGCCAGCACGTCGCACACCTCTGGGGCCAACGTCCTGACTTTC. Translation gives CASTSHTSGANVLTF.

The chain couples TRBV5-1 to TRBJ1-1; 9 bases agree with TRBD1. Germline CDR1 reads SGHRS; CDR2 reads YFSETQ. The J segment lost 0 bases and the V segment lost 2 bases, leaving 2 bases of the junction unmatched. This CDR3 comprises 15 residues. CDR3 sequence reads: CASSFTGGMNTEAFF. CDR3 coding DNA: TGCGCCAGCAGCTTCACAGGGGGCATGAACACTGAAGCTTTCTTT.